These T cell receptor beta chains were read from a single sample in a study of blood T cell repertoires in COVID-19. Method: immunoSEQ multiplex PCR; TCRdb's copy keeps in-frame clones and lacks some. The profile shows 250,000 to 300,000 clones, 86% of them singletons. Input material: peripheral blood. The receptors shown here come from a man aged 18 to 35 with active or convalescent COVID-19. Each CDR3 is given with its conserved first and last residue. The D gene is left open where the match is weak. Size is stated for part of the rows, as once, few or many counts, or as a class when the clone is expanded.

d_call: -; clone_size: -; v_call: TRBV11-3; j_call: TRBJ2-1; cdr3_nt: TGTGCCAGCAGCTTAAGGTCGGCCGGGCAGGGATGGAATGAGCAGTTCTTC; cdr3_aa: CASSLRSAGQGWNEQFF
d_call: TRBD1; clone_size: once; v_call: TRBV29-1; j_call: TRBJ2-5; cdr3_nt: TGCAGCGTTTCAAGGACAGGGCCCGAAGAGACCCAGTACTTC; cdr3_aa: CSVSRTGPEETQYF
d_call: -; clone_size: -; v_call: TRBV11-2; j_call: TRBJ1-6; cdr3_nt: TGTGCCAGCAGCTTAATAGGAGGGACGGAATCACCCCTCCACTTT; cdr3_aa: CASSLIGGTESPLHF
d_call: -; clone_size: once; v_call: TRBV2; j_call: TRBJ1-5; cdr3_nt: TGTGCCAGCAGGGACACAGGGTCTCAGCCCCAGCATTTT; cdr3_aa: CASRDTGSQPQHF
d_call: -; clone_size: -; v_call: TRBV28; j_call: TRBJ1-6; cdr3_nt: TGTGCTTCCCTCTCCTATAATTCACCCCTCCACTTT; cdr3_aa: CASLSYNSPLHF
d_call: -; clone_size: -; v_call: TRBV20-1; j_call: TRBJ2-7; cdr3_nt: TGCAGTGCTAGTAGGGAGCAGGGGGGCACCTACGAGCAGTACTTC; cdr3_aa: CSASREQGGTYEQYF
d_call: TRBD1; clone_size: -; v_call: TRBV24-1; j_call: TRBJ1-2; cdr3_nt: TGTGCCACCAGTGACCCAGCGACAGGGGACTATGGCTACACCTTC; cdr3_aa: CATSDPATGDYGYTF
d_call: -; clone_size: -; v_call: TRBV2; j_call: TRBJ2-1; cdr3_nt: TGTGCCAGCAGTGACATGGACACGGCGGCCTGGTACAATGAGCAGTTCTTC; cdr3_aa: CASSDMDTAAWYNEQFF
d_call: TRBD1; clone_size: -; v_call: TRBV27; j_call: TRBJ1-4; cdr3_nt: TGTGCCAGCAGTTTAAAAGTCCTAGGACAGGGCATCGCAACTAATGAAAAACTGTTTTTT; cdr3_aa: CASSLKVLGQGIATNEKLFF
d_call: -; clone_size: -; v_call: TRBV28; j_call: TRBJ2-3; cdr3_nt: TGTGCCAGCAGTTCTCCCTTATCGGTCAGGGCGTCCACAGATACGCAGTATTTT; cdr3_aa: CASSSPLSVRASTDTQYF